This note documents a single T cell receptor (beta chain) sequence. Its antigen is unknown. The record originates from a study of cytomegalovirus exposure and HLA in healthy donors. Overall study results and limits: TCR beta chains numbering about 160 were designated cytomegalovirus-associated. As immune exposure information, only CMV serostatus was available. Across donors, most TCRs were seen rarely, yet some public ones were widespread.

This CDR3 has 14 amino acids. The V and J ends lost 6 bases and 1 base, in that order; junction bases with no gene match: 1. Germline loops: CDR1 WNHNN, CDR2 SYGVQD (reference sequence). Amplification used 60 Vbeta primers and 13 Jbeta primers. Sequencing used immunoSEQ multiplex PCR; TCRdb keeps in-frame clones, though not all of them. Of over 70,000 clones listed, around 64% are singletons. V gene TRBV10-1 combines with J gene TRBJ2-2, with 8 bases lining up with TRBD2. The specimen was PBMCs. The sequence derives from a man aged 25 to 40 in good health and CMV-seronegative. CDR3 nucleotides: TGCGCCAGCAGGCTAGCGGGGAACACCGGGGAGCTGTTTTTT. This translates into CASRLAGNTGELFF.